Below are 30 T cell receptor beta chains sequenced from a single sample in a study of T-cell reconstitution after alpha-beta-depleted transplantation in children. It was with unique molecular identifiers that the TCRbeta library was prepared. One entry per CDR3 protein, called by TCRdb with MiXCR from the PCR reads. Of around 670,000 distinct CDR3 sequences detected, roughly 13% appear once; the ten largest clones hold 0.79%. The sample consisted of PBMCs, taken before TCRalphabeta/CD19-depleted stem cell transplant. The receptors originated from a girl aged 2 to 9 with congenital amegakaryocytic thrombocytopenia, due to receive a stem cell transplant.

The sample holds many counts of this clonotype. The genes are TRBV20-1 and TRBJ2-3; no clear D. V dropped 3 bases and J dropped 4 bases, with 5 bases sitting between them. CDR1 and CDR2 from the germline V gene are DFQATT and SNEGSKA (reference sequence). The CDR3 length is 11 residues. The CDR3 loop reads CSASWADTQYF. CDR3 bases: TGCAGTGCTAGTTGGGCAGATACGCAGTATTTT.

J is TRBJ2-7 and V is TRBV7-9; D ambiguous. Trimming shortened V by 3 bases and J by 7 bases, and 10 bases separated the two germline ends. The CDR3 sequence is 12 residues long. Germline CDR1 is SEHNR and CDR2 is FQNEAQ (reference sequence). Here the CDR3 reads CASSFASREQYF. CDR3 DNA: TGTGCCAGCAGCTTCGCCTCCAGGGAGCAGTACTTC.

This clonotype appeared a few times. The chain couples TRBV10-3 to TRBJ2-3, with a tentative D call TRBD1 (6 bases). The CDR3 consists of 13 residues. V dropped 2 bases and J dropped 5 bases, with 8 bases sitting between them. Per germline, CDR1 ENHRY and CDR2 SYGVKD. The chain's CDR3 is CAISETGRDTQYF. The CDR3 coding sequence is TGTGCCATCAGTGAGACAGGGAGAGATACGCAGTATTTT.

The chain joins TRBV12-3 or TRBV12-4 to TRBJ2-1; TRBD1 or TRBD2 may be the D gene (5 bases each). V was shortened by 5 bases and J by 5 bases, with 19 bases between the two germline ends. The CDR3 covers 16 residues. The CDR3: CASSRLGASGHNEQFF. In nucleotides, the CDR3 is TGTGCCAGCAGTCGCCTCGGAGCATCGGGGCACAATGAGCAGTTCTTC.

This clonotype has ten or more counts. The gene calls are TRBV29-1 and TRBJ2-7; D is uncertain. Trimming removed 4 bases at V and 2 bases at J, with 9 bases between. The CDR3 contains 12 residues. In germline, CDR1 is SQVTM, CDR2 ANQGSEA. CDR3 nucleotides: TGCAGCGTTGCTACCACAACCTACGAGCAGTACTTC. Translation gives CSVATTTYEQYF.

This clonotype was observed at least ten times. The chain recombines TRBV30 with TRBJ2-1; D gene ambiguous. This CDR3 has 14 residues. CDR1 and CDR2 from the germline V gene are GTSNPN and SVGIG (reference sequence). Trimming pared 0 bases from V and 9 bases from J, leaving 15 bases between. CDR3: CAWSVLGPKGEQFF. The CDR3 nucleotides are TGTGCCTGGAGTGTACTTGGCCCGAAGGGTGAGCAGTTCTTC.

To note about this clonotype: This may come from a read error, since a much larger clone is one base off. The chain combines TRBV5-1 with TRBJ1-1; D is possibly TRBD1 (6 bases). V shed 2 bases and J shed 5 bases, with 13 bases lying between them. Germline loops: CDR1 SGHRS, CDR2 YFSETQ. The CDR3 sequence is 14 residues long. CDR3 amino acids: CASSLDRPKTEAFF. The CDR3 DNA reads TGCGCCAGCAGCTTAGACAGGCCGAAAACTGAAGCTTTCTTT.

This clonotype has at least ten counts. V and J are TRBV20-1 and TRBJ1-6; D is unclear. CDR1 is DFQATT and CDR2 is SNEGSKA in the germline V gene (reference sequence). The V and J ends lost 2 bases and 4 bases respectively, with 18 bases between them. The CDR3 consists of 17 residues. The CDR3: CSARSLIGDYYNSPLHF. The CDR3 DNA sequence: TGCAGTGCTAGATCCCTAATTGGGGATTATTATAATTCACCCCTCCACTTT.

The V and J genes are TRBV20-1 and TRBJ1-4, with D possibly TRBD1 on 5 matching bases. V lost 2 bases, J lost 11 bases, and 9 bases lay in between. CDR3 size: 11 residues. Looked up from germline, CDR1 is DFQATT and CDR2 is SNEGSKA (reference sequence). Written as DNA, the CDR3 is TGCAGTGCTAGATTCAGGGAGAAACTGTTTTTT. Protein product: CSARFREKLFF.

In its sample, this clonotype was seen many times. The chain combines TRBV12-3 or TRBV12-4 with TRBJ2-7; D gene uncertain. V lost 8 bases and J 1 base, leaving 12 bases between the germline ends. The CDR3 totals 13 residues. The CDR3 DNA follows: TGTGCCAGCCGAAAGGACCAGTCCTACGAGCAGTACTTC. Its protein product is CASRKDQSYEQYF.

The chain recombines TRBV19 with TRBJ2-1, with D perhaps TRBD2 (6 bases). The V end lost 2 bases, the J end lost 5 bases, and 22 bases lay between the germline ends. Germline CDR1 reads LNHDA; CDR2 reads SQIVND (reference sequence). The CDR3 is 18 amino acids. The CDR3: CASSISPLEGSRDNEQFF. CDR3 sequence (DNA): TGTGCCAGTAGTATATCGCCCCTGGAGGGAAGCCGGGACAATGAGCAGTTCTTC. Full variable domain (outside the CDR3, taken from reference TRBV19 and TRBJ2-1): DGGITQSPKYLFRKEGQNVTLSCEQNLNHDAMYWYRQDPGQGLRLIYYSQIVNDFQKGDIAEGYSVSREKKESFPLTVTSAQKNPTAFYLCASSISPLEGSRDNEQFFGPGTRLTVL.

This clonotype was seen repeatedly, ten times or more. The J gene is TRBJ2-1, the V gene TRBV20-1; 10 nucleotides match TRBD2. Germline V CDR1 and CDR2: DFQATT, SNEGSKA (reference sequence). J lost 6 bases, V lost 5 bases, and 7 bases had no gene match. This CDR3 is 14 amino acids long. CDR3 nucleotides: TGCAGTGCTTTACAAGCGGGAGGGCGCAATGAGCAGTTCTTC. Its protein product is CSALQAGGRNEQFF.

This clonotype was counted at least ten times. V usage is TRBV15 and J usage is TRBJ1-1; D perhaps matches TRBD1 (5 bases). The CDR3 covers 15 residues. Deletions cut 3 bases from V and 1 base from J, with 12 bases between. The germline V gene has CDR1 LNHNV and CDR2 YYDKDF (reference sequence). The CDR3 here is CATSRGGAENTEAFF. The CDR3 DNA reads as TGTGCCACCAGCAGGGGAGGGGCGGAGAACACTGAAGCTTTCTTT.

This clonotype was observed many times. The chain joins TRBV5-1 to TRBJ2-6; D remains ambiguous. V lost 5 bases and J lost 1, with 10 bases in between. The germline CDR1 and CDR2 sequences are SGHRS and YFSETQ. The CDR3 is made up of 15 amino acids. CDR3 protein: CASRPQPSGANVLTF. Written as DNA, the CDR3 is TGCGCCAGCAGACCACAGCCTTCTGGGGCCAACGTCCTGACTTTC.

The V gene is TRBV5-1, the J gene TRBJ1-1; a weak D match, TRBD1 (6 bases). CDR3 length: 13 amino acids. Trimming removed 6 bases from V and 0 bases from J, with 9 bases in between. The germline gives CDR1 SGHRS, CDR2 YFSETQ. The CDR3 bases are TGCGCCAGCAAGGGGGGCGTGAACACTGAAGCTTTCTTT. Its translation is CASKGGVNTEAFF.

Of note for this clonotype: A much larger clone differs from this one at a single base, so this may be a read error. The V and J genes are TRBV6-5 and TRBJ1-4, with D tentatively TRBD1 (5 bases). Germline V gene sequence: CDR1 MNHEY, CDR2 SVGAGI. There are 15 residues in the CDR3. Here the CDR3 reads CASSYFGGEDEKLLF. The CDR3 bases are TGTGCCAGCAGTTACTTCGGGGGGGAGGATGAAAAACTGCTTTTT.

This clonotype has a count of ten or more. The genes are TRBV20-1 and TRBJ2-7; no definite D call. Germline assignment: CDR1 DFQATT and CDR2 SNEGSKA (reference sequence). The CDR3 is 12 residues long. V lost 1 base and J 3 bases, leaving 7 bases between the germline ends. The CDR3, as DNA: TGCAGTGCTAGAGGTCTCGTCTACGAGCAGTACTTC. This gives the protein CSARGLVYEQYF.

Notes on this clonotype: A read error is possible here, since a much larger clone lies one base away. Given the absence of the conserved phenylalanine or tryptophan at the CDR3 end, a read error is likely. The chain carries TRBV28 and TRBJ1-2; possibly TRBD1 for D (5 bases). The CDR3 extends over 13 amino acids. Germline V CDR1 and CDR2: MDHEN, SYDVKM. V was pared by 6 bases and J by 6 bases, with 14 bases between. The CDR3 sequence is CASRPRGVDGYTL. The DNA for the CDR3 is TGTGCCAGCAGACCCCGGGGGGTTGATGGCTACACCTTG.

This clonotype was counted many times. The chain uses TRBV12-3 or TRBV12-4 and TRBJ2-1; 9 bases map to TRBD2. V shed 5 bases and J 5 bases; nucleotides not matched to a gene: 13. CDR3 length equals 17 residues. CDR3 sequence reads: CASSQEVAGAGDNEQFF. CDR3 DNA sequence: TGTGCCAGCAGTCAGGAGGTAGCGGGAGCTGGGGACAATGAGCAGTTCTTC.

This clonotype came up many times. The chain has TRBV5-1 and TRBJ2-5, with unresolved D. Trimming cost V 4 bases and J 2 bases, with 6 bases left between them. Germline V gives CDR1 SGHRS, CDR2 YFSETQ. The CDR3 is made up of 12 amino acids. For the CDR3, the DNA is TGCGCCAGCAGCACCGGACAAGAGACCCAGTACTTC. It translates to CASSTGQETQYF. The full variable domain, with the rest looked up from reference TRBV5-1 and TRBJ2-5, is KAGVTQTPRYLIKTRGQQVTLSCSPISGHRSVSWYQQTPGQGLQFLFEYFSETQRNKGNFPGRFSGRQFSNSRSEMNVSTLELGDSALYLCASSTGQETQYFGPGTRLLVL.

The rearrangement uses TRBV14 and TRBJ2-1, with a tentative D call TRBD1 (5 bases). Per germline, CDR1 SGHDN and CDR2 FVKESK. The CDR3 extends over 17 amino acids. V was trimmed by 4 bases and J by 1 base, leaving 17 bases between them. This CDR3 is CASSPVEGVESYNEQFF. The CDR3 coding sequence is TGTGCCAGCAGCCCCGTGGAAGGGGTTGAATCCTACAATGAGCAGTTCTTC.

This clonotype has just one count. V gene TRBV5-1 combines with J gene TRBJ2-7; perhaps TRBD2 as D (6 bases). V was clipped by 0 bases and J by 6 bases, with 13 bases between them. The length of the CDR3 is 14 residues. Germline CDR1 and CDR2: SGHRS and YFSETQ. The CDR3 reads CASSLGGGPVEQYF. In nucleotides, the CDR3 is TGCGCCAGCAGCTTGGGCGGAGGGCCCGTCGAGCAGTACTTC.

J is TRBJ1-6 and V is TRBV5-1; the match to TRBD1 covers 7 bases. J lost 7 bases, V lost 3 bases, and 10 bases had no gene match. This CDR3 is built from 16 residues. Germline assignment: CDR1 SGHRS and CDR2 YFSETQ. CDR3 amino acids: CASSSTPGQSNSPLHF. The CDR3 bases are TGCGCCAGCAGCTCAACACCGGGACAGTCCAATTCACCCCTCCACTTT.

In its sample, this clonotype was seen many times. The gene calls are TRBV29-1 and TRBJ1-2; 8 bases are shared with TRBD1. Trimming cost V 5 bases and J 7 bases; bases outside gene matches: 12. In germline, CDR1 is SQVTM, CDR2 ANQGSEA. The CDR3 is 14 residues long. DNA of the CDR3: TGCAGCGTTAACACTGGACAGGGATTAGGTGGCTACACCTTC. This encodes CSVNTGQGLGGYTF.

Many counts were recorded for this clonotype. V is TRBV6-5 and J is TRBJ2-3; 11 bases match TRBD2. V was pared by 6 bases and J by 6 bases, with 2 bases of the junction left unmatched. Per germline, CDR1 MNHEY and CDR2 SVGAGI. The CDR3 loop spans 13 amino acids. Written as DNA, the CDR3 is TGTGCCAGCAGGGCTAGCGGGAGGGATACGCAGTATTTT. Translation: CASRASGRDTQYF.

The CDR3 nucleotides are TGTGCCAGCAGCTTAGGTGTTGCCAGAAGCACAGATACGCAGTATTTT. It yields the protein CASSLGVARSTDTQYF. This chain joins TRBV7-8 and TRBJ2-3; D is unresolved. Germline V CDR1 and CDR2: SGHVS, FQNEAQ. The CDR3 sequence is 16 residues long. Trimming stripped 1 base from V and 0 bases from J, with 11 bases between.

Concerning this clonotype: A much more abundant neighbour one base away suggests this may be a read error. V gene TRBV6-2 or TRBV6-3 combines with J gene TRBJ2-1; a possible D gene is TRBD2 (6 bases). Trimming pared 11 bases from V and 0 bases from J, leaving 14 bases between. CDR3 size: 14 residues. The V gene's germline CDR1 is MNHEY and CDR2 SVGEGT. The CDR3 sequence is CAGVGTPSYNEQFF. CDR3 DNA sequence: TGTGCCGGGGTCGGGACTCCCTCCTACAATGAGCAGTTCTTC.

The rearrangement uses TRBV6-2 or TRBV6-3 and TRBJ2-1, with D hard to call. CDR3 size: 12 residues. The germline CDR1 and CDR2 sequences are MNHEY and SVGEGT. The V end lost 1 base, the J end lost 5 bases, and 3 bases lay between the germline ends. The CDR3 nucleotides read TGTGCCAGCAGTTACTACAACAATGAGCAGTTCTTC. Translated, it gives CASSYYNNEQFF.

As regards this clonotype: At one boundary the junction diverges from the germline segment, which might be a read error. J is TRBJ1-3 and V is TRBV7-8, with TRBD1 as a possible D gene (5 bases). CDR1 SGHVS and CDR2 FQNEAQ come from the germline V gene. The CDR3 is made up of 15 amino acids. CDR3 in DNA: TGTGCCAACAGCCGCTGGCGGGGGTCTGGAAACACCATATATTTT. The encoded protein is CANSRWRGSGNTIYF.

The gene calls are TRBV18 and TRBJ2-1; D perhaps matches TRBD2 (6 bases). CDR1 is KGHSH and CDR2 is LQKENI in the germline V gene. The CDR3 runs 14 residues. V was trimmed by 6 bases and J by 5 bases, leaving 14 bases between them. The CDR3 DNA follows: TGTGCCAGCTCTTTGGAGGGATACGACAATGAGCAGTTCTTC. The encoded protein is CASSLEGYDNEQFF.